The next 21 T cell receptor beta chains were all read from a single sample in a study of vaccination and CD4 T cells after COVID-19. Oncomine TCR Beta short-read sequencing was applied to DNA from cultured CD4+ T cells. Each CDR3 protein is one row after TCRdb ran MiXCR on the PCR reads. In the table there are 9,500 to 15,000 distinct CDR3 sequences, approximately 45% of which are singletons. No antigen is known for these receptors. The treatment was: roughly ten-day PBMC culture with coronavirus spike peptide pools or control peptides (ViraFEST assay). The material sequenced was CD4+ T cells from blood, cultured in vitro. The origin of the receptors is a human donor who had recovered from COVID-19.

The V and J genes are TRBV20-1 and TRBJ2-3; 7 positions match TRBD2. This CDR3 comprises 15 residues. CDR1 DFQATT and CDR2 SNEGSKA come from the germline V gene (reference sequence). V shed 5 bases, J shed 4 bases, and the junction held 12 bases outside the gene matches. CDR3 protein: CSALRATAGADTQYF. For the CDR3, the DNA is TGCAGTGCTCTACGGGCGACGGCGGGGGCAGATACGCAGTATTTT.

The chain couples TRBV28 to TRBJ1-5; 7 bases are a match to TRBD1. The J segment lost 2 bases and the V segment lost 3 bases, leaving 10 bases of the junction unmatched. The CDR3 spans 17 residues. Germline V gene data show CDR1 as MDHEN and CDR2 as SYDVKM. The CDR3 loop is CASSLGPDRVGNQPQHF. The DNA for the CDR3 is TGTGCCAGCAGTTTGGGACCAGACAGGGTAGGCAATCAGCCCCAGCATTTT.

Relative to its sample, this clonotype is large. The chain uses TRBV7-9 and TRBJ1-3; D remains ambiguous. The germline CDR1 and CDR2 sequences are SEHNR and FQNEAQ (reference sequence). Trimming took off 5 bases at V and 6 bases at J, with 11 bases between the two ends. The CDR3 runs to 13 residues. The CDR3 DNA follows: TGTGCCAGCAGCAATGGGCCGGCAAACACCATATATTTT. Its protein product is CASSNGPANTIYF.

The CDR3 DNA sequence: TGCAGTGCTTCTAAGGTCCAGGGTAGGGCTGGCTACACCTTC. Its translation: CSASKVQGRAGYTF. The chain is built from TRBV20-1 and TRBJ1-2, with D perhaps matching TRBD1 (5 bases). The germline V gene encodes CDR1 DFQATT and CDR2 SNEGSKA (reference sequence). The V gene lost 5 bases and the J gene lost 7 bases, with 20 bases spanning the gap. The CDR3 has 14 amino acids.

The V gene is TRBV6-1, the J gene TRBJ1-1; a weak D match, TRBD1 (6 bases). V was clipped by 6 bases and J by 6 bases, with 14 bases between them. Germline V lookup: CDR1 MNHNS, CDR2 SASEGT. The CDR3 is 13 amino acids. CDR3 loop: CASREQGRAEAFF. The CDR3, as DNA: TGTGCCAGCAGAGAACAGGGAAGGGCTGAAGCTTTCTTT.

This clonotype was counted once. The V gene is TRBV6-2 or TRBV6-3, the J gene TRBJ2-2; TRBD2 might be the D (5 bases). The CDR3 loop spans 15 amino acids. CDR1 and CDR2 (germline): MNHEY, SVGEGT. Trimming stripped 9 bases from V and 4 bases from J, with 18 bases between. CDR3: CARRAVLLGTGELFF. As DNA, the CDR3 is TGTGCCAGACGAGCGGTTCTCCTGGGCACCGGGGAGCTGTTTTTT.

CDR3 region: CASSYGDQGEKLFF. In nucleotides, the CDR3 is TGTGCCAGCAGTTACGGCGACCAAGGTGAAAAACTGTTTTTT. The chain is built from TRBV6-5 and TRBJ1-4; D call uncertain. The CDR3 is made up of 14 amino acids. CDR1 and CDR2 (germline): MNHEY, SVGAGI. V was shortened by 2 bases and J by 7 bases, with 11 bases between the two germline ends.

This chain joins TRBV18 and TRBJ2-7, with 11 bases identical to TRBD2. Germline V gene lookup returns CDR1 KGHSH and CDR2 LQKENI. This CDR3 region has 15 residues. The V and J ends lost 6 bases and 3 bases, in that order; junction bases with no gene match: 7. The CDR3 DNA sequence: TGTGCCAGCTCCGAAGGGGGGACTAGCGGCTACGAGCAGTACTTC. Its translation: CASSEGGTSGYEQYF.

This chain links TRBV20-1 with TRBJ1-5, with D unresolved. The germline gives CDR1 DFQATT, CDR2 SNEGSKA (reference sequence). Between the trimmed V and J ends, which lost 3 bases and 0 bases, there was a span of 12 bases. The CDR3 sequence is 15 residues long. DNA for the CDR3: TGCAGTGCTAGCAAAGGTGGTTATAGCAATCAGCCCCAGCATTTT. Amino acid sequence: CSASKGGYSNQPQHF.

The gene calls are TRBV30 and TRBJ1-5; unclear D gene. CDR1 GTSNPN and CDR2 SVGIG come from the germline V gene (reference sequence). The CDR3 is made up of 13 amino acids. V was pared by 0 bases and J by 0 bases, with 3 bases between. CDR3 loop: CAWSVDSNQPQHF. For the CDR3, the DNA is TGTGCCTGGAGTGTAGATAGCAATCAGCCCCAGCATTTT.

This clonotype occurred once. This sequence joins TRBV6-5 and TRBJ1-4; D remains ambiguous. Per germline, CDR1 MNHEY and CDR2 SVGAGI. CDR3 length equals 14 residues. Trimming shortened V by 4 bases and J by 7 bases, and 13 bases separated the two germline ends. CDR3 in DNA: TGTGCCAGCAGTTTAATTCGAGCAGGTGAAAAACTGTTTTTT. Protein: CASSLIRAGEKLFF.

The V gene is TRBV20-1, the J gene TRBJ2-5; 11 nucleotides agree with TRBD2. Germline V CDR1 and CDR2: DFQATT, SNEGSKA (reference sequence). V shed 6 bases and J 7 bases; nucleotides not matched to a gene: 19. This CDR3 is built from 17 residues. CDR3 bases: TGCAGTGCAGCCAACCAAACTAGCGGGAGAGTCTCTGGGACCCAGTACTTC. Protein product: CSAANQTSGRVSGTQYF.

The genes are TRBV18 and TRBJ2-4; perhaps TRBD2 as D (5 bases). This CDR3 has 14 residues. Germline values: CDR1 KGHSH, CDR2 LQKENI. Deletions cut 8 bases from V and 3 bases from J, with 14 bases between. The CDR3: CASAPTAGKNIQYF. The CDR3 DNA sequence: TGTGCCAGCGCGCCGACCGCGGGCAAAAACATTCAGTACTTC.

This clonotype was detected a few times. The CDR3, as DNA: TGTGCCAGCAGTTTTTCAAATCAGCCCCAGCATTTT. Translated, it gives CASSFSNQPQHF. This chain joins TRBV12-3 or TRBV12-4 and TRBJ1-5; D is ambiguous. Deletions cut 3 bases from V and 4 bases from J, with 4 bases between. The CDR3 length is 12 residues.

V gene TRBV27 combines with J gene TRBJ2-7; maybe TRBD1 (5 bases). The CDR3 contains 17 residues. Germline values: CDR1 MNHEY, CDR2 SMNVEV (reference sequence). Trimming took 5 bases from V and 3 from J, leaving 23 bases between them. For the CDR3, the DNA is TGTGCCAGCAGTCCACGTTGGACACAGGACGGACACTACGAGCAGTACTTC. This codes for CASSPRWTQDGHYEQYF.

The chain joins TRBV30 to TRBJ1-4; the match to TRBD1 covers 8 bases. Germline loops: CDR1 GTSNPN, CDR2 SVGIG (reference sequence). This CDR3 spans 16 amino acids. With 0 bases clipped from V and 8 bases from J, the junction kept 11 bases outside the gene matches. The CDR3 is CAWSVPRTGSREKLFF. The CDR3 bases are TGTGCCTGGAGTGTACCCAGGACAGGGTCAAGAGAAAAACTGTTTTTT.

There are a few counts of this clonotype. V gene TRBV7-9 combines with J gene TRBJ1-5; D gene unclear. V shed 3 bases and J shed 0 bases, with 6 bases lying between them. Germline CDR1 is SEHNR and CDR2 is FQNEAQ (reference sequence). This CDR3 region has 14 residues. The CDR3: CASSLGDSNQPQHF. In DNA, the CDR3 is TGTGCCAGCAGCTTGGGCGATAGCAATCAGCCCCAGCATTTT.

The chain joins TRBV19 to TRBJ1-1, with D maybe TRBD1 (6 bases). CDR3 length: 12 amino acids. The ends were cut back, 3 bases at V and 7 bases at J, with 9 bases in the middle. Germline lookup yields CDR1 LNHDA and CDR2 SQIVND (reference sequence). The DNA of the CDR3 is TGTGCCAGTAGTATGGGACATTATGAAGCTTTCTTT. It is translated as CASSMGHYEAFF.

The chain carries TRBV7-9 and TRBJ2-5, with 8 bases matching TRBD2. The V gene end was trimmed by 5 bases and the J gene end by 1 base; junction bases not matched to a gene: 9. From germline, CDR1 is SEHNR and CDR2 FQNEAQ (reference sequence). This CDR3 comprises 16 residues. The CDR3 coding sequence is TGTGCCAGCAGCCCCGCCGGGGGGGGGTTCCAAGAGACCCAGTACTTC. It codes for CASSPAGGGFQETQYF.

The chain carries TRBV18 and TRBJ2-3; 12 bases match TRBD2. Per germline, CDR1 KGHSH and CDR2 LQKENI. Trimming at V came to 3 bases and at J to 5 bases, leaving 9 bases not matched to a gene. The CDR3 loop spans 17 amino acids. The CDR3 region is CASSPQLAGGPKDTQYF. CDR3 DNA sequence: TGTGCCAGCTCACCGCAGCTAGCGGGAGGGCCAAAAGATACGCAGTATTTT.

The CDR3: CASRVQLNTEAFF. CDR3 sequence (DNA): TGTGCCAGCAGGGTTCAGCTGAACACTGAAGCTTTCTTT. The V gene is TRBV11-2, the J gene TRBJ1-1; D gene ambiguous. Per germline, CDR1 SGHAT and CDR2 FQNNGV. The CDR3 is made up of 13 amino acids. Trimming pared 6 bases from V and 0 bases from J, leaving 8 bases between.